This TCR beta chain was profiled in a study of control samples from healthy donors and cancer patients. CDR3 length: 18 amino acids. Per germline, CDR1 SEHNR and CDR2 FQNEAQ (reference sequence). V lost 5 bases, J lost 2 bases, and 14 bases stayed unmatched. Sequenced by immunoSEQ multiplex PCR; TCRdb stores in-frame clones only, minus some. Of approximately 44,000 clones in the sample, roughly 65% were seen once. The sequencing sample was made of formalin-fixed, paraffin-embedded tissue. The chain couples TRBV7-9 to TRBJ2-1; the match to TRBD2 covers 8 bases. The sequence derives from a male donor with melanoma. The CDR3 is CASSREQLAAGTYNEQFF. CDR3 nucleotide sequence: TGTGCCAGCAGCCGCGAACAACTAGCGGCGGGGACCTACAATGAGCAGTTCTTC.